This TCR beta chain was observed in a study of T cells expressing NK-cell markers. Study-wide background: From sorted CD3+CD56+NKG2C+, CD3+CD56+NKG2C- and CD3+CD56-NKG2C+ T cells came the TCR beta repertoires. Out of eight donors sequenced, seven tested HCMV-seropositive and the remaining one seronegative. Overall study findings and caveats: The same clonotypes also predominated in the CD3+CD56-NKG2C+ fraction of several donors. Each of 6 or 7 donors carried dominant NKG2C+ clonotypes accounting for about 1.0-7.0% of CD8+ T cells.

For each CDR3 protein, TCRdb gives one entry from its re-call of the 5' RACE reads, without DNA. The sample's table shows about 410,000 distinct CDR3 sequences. On this clonotype: Its antigen is currently unknown.

In germline, CDR1 is LNHNV, CDR2 YYDKDF (reference sequence). This CDR3 is 14 amino acids long. The source material was blood T cells: a sorted CD56 or NKG2C T cell subset, CD4+ or CD8+ T cells, or bulk PBMC T cells (not recorded which). The chain carries TRBV15 and TRBJ2-3; TCRdb lists TRBD2, though no DNA is available to test this call. The clonotype originates from a woman between 45 and 65 years old in good health. The CDR3 loop is CATSRPSLEDTQYF.